One and the same sample provided the 27 T cell receptor beta chains below, sequenced in a study of CXCR3-negative and CXCR3-positive naive CD8 T cells. Findings and caveats of the study: More hydrophobic TRB CDR3s were found in CXCR3-positive naive cells than in CXCR3-negative naive cells.

Preparation of TRB cDNA libraries relied on 5' RACE carrying UMI labels. No DNA is given; TCRdb re-called the 5' RACE reads and lists each CDR3 protein once. The data include about 94,000 distinct CDR3 sequences; the top ten clones carry around 0.53%. These receptors lack a known antigen. Sequencing was carried out using naive CXCR3+ CD8+ T cells from blood. The subset is: CD45RO-CCR7+CD27+CD95- naive CD8+ T cells expressing CXCR3 (TNR3+). The source is a human donor in good health. Some clones in this sample may be carry-over from other donors' samples.

The chain couples TRBV12-3 or TRBV12-4 to TRBJ2-7. This CDR3 region has 11 residues. The CDR3 region is CASSLADEQYF.

The CDR3 region is CASSSPSEQFF. The V call is TRBV12-3 or TRBV12-4, the J call TRBJ2-1. The CDR3 is 11 residues long.

The chain has TRBV4-1 and TRBJ1-5. Germline V CDR1 and CDR2: MGHRA, YSYEKL. This CDR3 has 14 residues. The CDR3 sequence is CASSPNSGGQPQHF.

The V gene is TRBV12-3 or TRBV12-4, the J gene TRBJ2-1; TCRdb designates TRBD2, a call that cannot be tested without DNA. CDR3 length: 14 residues. The CDR3 spells CASSRSGGAVEQFF.

This chain uses TRBV27 with TRBJ2-3; checking the TCRdb D call of TRBD2 is not possible without DNA. CDR1 and CDR2 from the germline V gene are MNHEY and SMNVEV (reference sequence). The CDR3 covers 15 residues. The CDR3 loop reads CASSLLRGDADTQYF.

The J gene is TRBJ2-1, the V gene TRBV29-1; TCRdb picks TRBD1, but there is no DNA to check that call. This CDR3 comprises 14 residues. The germline V gene has CDR1 SQVTM and CDR2 ANQGSEA. The CDR3 loop reads CSVFTGDSYNEQFF.

The chain uses TRBV7-8 and TRBJ2-4. CDR1 and CDR2 (germline): SGHVS, FQNEAQ. This CDR3 is 16 amino acids long. CDR3 sequence: CASSSRDRFQRNIQYF.

V gene TRBV12-3 or TRBV12-4 combines with J gene TRBJ2-7; as DNA is missing, the TRBD1 call by TCRdb cannot be tested. There are 12 residues in the CDR3. CDR3 loop: CASSGDRWEQYF.

The chain is built from TRBV20-1 and TRBJ1-2; TCRdb designates TRBD1, a call that cannot be tested without DNA. Germline V CDR1 and CDR2: DFQATT, SNEGSKA (reference sequence). CDR3 size: 15 residues. This CDR3 is CSARTGGNPNYGYTF.

This clonotype is classed as medium-sized by frequency. The chain employs TRBV25-1 and TRBJ1-6; the D call of TRBD1 rests on TCRdb alone, since no DNA is present to check it. Germline V lookup: CDR1 MGHDK, CDR2 SYGVNS. This CDR3 is 13 amino acids long. The CDR3 sequence: CASSEWTAISLHF.

The chain has TRBV27 and TRBJ2-5; TCRdb returns TRBD2, unconfirmable since there is no DNA. The germline V gene has CDR1 MNHEY and CDR2 SMNVEV (reference sequence). The CDR3 contains 15 residues. The CDR3 loop reads CASSWGGGVAETQYF.

This chain connects TRBV5-1 to TRBJ2-1; as DNA is missing, the TRBD1 call by TCRdb cannot be tested. The V gene's germline CDR1 is SGHRS and CDR2 YFSETQ. The CDR3 loop spans 14 amino acids. CDR3 sequence reads: CASSLAGGGNEQFF.

The CDR3 here is CASSSSHEQFF. The J gene is TRBJ2-1, the V gene TRBV7-3. Germline V gene lookup returns CDR1 SGHTA and CDR2 FQGTGA. The CDR3 contains 11 residues.

V is TRBV4-2 and J is TRBJ2-7; without DNA, the TCRdb call of TRBD1 cannot be checked. The CDR3 consists of 17 residues. Germline V CDR1 and CDR2: LGHNA, YNFKEQ. The CDR3 protein is CASSQDLRPGPTYEQYF.

The chain joins TRBV7-8 to TRBJ2-5; TCRdb designates TRBD1, a call that cannot be tested without DNA. Per the germline V gene, CDR1 is SGHVS and CDR2 is FQNEAQ. The CDR3 is 14 amino acids. The CDR3 protein is CASSPRDSEETQYF.

The chain recombines TRBV4-2 with TRBJ1-4. CDR1 is LGHNA, CDR2 YNFKEQ, per germline. The CDR3 consists of 15 residues. This chain's CDR3 is CASSQDSGGGEKLFF.

The J gene is TRBJ2-7, the V gene TRBV6-2 or TRBV6-3; no DNA is available, so the TRBD1 call from TCRdb remains unchecked. The germline CDR1 and CDR2 sequences are MNHEY and SVGEGT. The length of the CDR3 is 13 residues. This CDR3 is CASIRDGSYEQYF.

This rearrangement joins TRBV25-1 to TRBJ2-7; TCRdb names TRBD2, which stays unverified in the absence of DNA. The CDR3 covers 16 residues. Germline V CDR1 and CDR2: MGHDK, SYGVNS. The CDR3 spells CASSEYEGLRKDEQYF.

The V gene is TRBV29-1, the J gene TRBJ2-7; with no DNA, the TCRdb D assignment of TRBD1 cannot be verified. CDR1 is SQVTM and CDR2 is ANQGSEA in the germline V gene. The CDR3 sequence is 13 residues long. CDR3 sequence: CSVWGDRDFEQYF.

The genes are TRBV28 and TRBJ1-5. The CDR3 length is 14 residues. Germline CDR1 is MDHEN and CDR2 is SYDVKM. This CDR3 reads CASSLNLGGQPQHF.

The J gene is TRBJ2-1, the V gene TRBV14. The CDR3 length is 15 residues. Germline CDR1 and CDR2: SGHDN and FVKESK. CDR3 residues: CASSPWEGSYNEQFF.

The chain uses TRBV29-1 and TRBJ2-2; without DNA, the TCRdb call of TRBD1 cannot be checked. CDR3 length: 15 residues. The germline V gene has CDR1 SQVTM and CDR2 ANQGSEA. Here the CDR3 reads CSVEEYSRRGRELFF.

J is TRBJ2-7 and V is TRBV7-9. The CDR3 runs to 12 residues. The germline V gene encodes CDR1 SEHNR and CDR2 FQNEAQ (reference sequence). The CDR3 loop is CASSSNPYEQCF.

V usage is TRBV28 and J usage is TRBJ2-7; TCRdb reports TRBD2, a call that lacks DNA to check it against. This CDR3 spans 14 amino acids. Germline assignment: CDR1 MDHEN and CDR2 SYDVKM. The chain's CDR3 is CASALAGGPYEQYF.

The CDR3 loop is CASSWTGMDEQFF. The chain is built from TRBV5-1 and TRBJ2-1; TCRdb reports TRBD1, a call that lacks DNA to check it against. The CDR3 has 13 amino acids. Germline V gives CDR1 SGHRS, CDR2 YFSETQ.

V is TRBV9 and J is TRBJ2-2; the D gene TCRdb calls, TRBD2, cannot be checked with no DNA. Germline lookup yields CDR1 SGDLS and CDR2 YYNGEE. The CDR3 spans 14 residues. The CDR3 sequence: CASSVGEGIGELFF.

The chain carries TRBV4-1 and TRBJ2-2; there is no DNA to check the TCRdb D call of TRBD2. This CDR3 is built from 17 residues. The germline V gene encodes CDR1 MGHRA and CDR2 YSYEKL. CDR3 sequence: CASSGGLAGATTGELFF.